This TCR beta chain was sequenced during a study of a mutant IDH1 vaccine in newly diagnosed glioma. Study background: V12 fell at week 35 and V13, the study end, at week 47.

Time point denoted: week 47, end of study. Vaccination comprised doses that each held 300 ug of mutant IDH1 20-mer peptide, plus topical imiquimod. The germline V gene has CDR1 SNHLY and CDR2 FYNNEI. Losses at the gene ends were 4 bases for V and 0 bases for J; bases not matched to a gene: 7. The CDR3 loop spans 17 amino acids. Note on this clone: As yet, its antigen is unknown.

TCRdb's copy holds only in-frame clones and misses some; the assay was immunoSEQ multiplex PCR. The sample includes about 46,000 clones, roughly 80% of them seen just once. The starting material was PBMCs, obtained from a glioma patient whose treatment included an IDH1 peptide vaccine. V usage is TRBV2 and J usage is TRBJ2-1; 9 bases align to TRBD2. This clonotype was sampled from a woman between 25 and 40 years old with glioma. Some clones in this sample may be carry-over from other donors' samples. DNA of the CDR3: TGTGCCAGCAGTGCGAGCGGGAGGCCCGGCTCCTACAATGAGCAGTTCTTC. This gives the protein CASSASGRPGSYNEQFF.